The TCR beta chain under discussion was sequenced for a study of shared clonotypes between healthy human individuals. In the study overall: CD8 memory received one plate per donor, CD8 naive two, CD4 memory three and CD4 naive three. Points from the study as a whole: What rarefaction showed was incomplete sorted-subset sequencing despite large depth.

TCRdb's copy holds only in-frame clones and misses some; the assay was immunoSEQ multiplex PCR. The sample consists of about a million clones, about 72% of them appearing once. On this clone itself: No antigen is known for it.

This CDR3 is built from 16 residues. The germline gives CDR1 MNHEY, CDR2 SMNVEV (reference sequence). V lost 5 bases to trimming and J lost 0 bases, with 15 bases between them. CD4+ cell separation produced CD45RA+ naive and CD45RA-negative memory subsets. Sequenced material: memory CD4+ T cells from PBMCs. Specified subset: CD45RA-negative fraction. The chain links TRBV27 to TRBJ2-3, with a possible D match to TRBD2 (6 bases). The receptor was derived from a young man in good health. Some clones in this sample may be carry-over from other donors' samples. In DNA, the CDR3 is TGTGCCAGCAGTCCCCTGGGCGGGGCTAGCACAGATACGCAGTATTTT. Its translation: CASSPLGGASTDTQYF.